This T cell receptor (beta chain) was identified in a study of immune heterogeneity within non-small cell lung tumors. Study-wide findings and caveats: High-frequency T-cell receptor beta clonotypes were largely distinct between individual patients. Local T-cell repertoire clonality was correlated with local tumor mutational burden, and the correlation was positive. It was moderate in strength but statistically significant (R about 0.37). The study found identical dominant CDR3 beta clonotypes recurring across tumor sites within a patient, alongside site-unique high-frequency clones.

Genomic DNA extracted from bulk tumor tissue served as template. A total of roughly 600 ng was used per sample. Collection of several biopsies per primary tumor, spaced far apart, took place during surgery. Their non-small cell lung cancer was newly diagnosed and untreated, and the patients underwent curative surgery. This clonotype appeared many times. What it binds is not known. Multiplex PCR was performed with 32 V and 13 J primers, and it amplified TCR beta CDR3. TCRdb recomputed calls from the multiplex PCR reads with MiXCR, one row per CDR3 protein. The table includes about 21,000 distinct CDR3 sequences, around 30% detected once. The CDR3 has 13 residues. Trimming removed 5 bases at V and 0 bases at J, with 7 bases between.

This clonotype originated in a man aged 40-50 years with non-small cell lung cancer. The chain recombines TRBV12-3 or TRBV12-4 with TRBJ1-2; tentative D call: TRBD1 (5 bases). Sequenced sample: lung tumor tissue. The CDR3 coding sequence is TGTGCCAGCAGTCTACAGGCTAACTATGGCTACACCTTC. It encodes CASSLQANYGYTF.